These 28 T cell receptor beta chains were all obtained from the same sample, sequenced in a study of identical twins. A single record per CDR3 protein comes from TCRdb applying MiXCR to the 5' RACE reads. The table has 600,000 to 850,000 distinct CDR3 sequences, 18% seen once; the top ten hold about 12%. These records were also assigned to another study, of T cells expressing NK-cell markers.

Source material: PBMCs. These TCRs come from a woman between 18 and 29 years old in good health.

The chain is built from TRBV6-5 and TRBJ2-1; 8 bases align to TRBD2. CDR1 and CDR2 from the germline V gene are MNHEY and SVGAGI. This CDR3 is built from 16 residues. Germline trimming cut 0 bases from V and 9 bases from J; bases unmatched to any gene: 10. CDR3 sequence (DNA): TGTGCCAGCAGTTACTCCCCAGCGGGAGACGATGGTGAGCAGTTCTTC. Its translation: CASSYSPAGDDGEQFF.

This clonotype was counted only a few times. The DNA for the CDR3 is TGTGCCAGCAGCTTCGGGCCGGACTATGCGAACACCGGGGAGCTGTTTTTT. Translating it yields CASSFGPDYANTGELFF. The chain couples TRBV5-5 to TRBJ2-2; possibly TRBD2 for D (6 bases). The CDR3 extends over 17 amino acids. V was trimmed by 2 bases and J by 0 bases, leaving 14 bases between them. The germline V gene encodes CDR1 SGHKS and CDR2 YYEKEE (reference sequence).

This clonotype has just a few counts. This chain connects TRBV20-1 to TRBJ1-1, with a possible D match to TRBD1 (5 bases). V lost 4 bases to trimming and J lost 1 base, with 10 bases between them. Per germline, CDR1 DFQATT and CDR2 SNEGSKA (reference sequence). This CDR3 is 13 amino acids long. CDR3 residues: CSAKEGKNTEAFF. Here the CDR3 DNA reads TGCAGTGCTAAGGAGGGGAAGAACACTGAAGCTTTCTTT.

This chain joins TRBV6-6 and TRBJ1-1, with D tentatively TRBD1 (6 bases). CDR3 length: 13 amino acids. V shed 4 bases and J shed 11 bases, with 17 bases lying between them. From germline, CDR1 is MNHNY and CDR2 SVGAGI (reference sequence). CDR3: CASSSVGQGRAFF. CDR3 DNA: TGTGCCAGCAGTTCTGTGGGACAAGGGAGGGCTTTCTTT.

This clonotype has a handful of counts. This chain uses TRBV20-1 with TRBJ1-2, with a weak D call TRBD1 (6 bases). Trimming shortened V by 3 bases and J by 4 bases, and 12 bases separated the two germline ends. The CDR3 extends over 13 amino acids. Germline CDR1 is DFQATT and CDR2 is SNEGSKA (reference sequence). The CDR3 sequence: CSASVGQFYGYTF. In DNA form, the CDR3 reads TGCAGTGCTAGTGTCGGACAGTTCTATGGCTACACCTTC.

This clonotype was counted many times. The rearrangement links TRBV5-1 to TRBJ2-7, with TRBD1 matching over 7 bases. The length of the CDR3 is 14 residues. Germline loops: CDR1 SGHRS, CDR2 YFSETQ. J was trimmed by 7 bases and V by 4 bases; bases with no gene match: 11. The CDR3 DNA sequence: TGCGCCAGCAGCCTAGACAGGGAAGCGCGGGAGCAGTACTTC. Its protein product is CASSLDREAREQYF.

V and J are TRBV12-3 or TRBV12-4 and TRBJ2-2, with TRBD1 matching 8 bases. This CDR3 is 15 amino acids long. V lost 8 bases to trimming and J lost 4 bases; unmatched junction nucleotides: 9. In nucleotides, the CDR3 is TGTGCCAGCGCGGCGGCAGGGGGCATCACCGGGGAGCTGTTTTTT. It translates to CASAAAGGITGELFF.

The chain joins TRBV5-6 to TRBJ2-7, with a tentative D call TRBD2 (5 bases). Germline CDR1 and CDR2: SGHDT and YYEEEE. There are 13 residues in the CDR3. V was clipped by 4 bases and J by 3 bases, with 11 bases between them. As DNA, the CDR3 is TGTGCCAGCAGCCCCGGGATTGTCTACGAGCAGTACTTC. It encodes CASSPGIVYEQYF. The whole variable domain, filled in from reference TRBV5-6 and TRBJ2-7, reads DAGVTQSPTHLIKTRGQQVTLRCSPKSGHDTVSWYQQALGQGPQFIFQYYEEEERQRGNFPDRFSGHQFPNYSSELNVNALLLGDSALYLCASSPGIVYEQYFGPGTRLTVT.

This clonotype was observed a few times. This CDR3 reads CSASMLAGGGTGELFF. CDR3 DNA sequence: TGCAGTGCTAGTATGCTAGCGGGAGGCGGGACCGGGGAGCTGTTTTTT. V is TRBV20-1 and J is TRBJ2-2; TRBD2 agrees at 11 bases. The V segment lost 3 bases and the J segment 5 bases; nucleotides outside the gene matches: 8. This CDR3 contains 16 residues. CDR1 DFQATT and CDR2 SNEGSKA come from the germline V gene (reference sequence).

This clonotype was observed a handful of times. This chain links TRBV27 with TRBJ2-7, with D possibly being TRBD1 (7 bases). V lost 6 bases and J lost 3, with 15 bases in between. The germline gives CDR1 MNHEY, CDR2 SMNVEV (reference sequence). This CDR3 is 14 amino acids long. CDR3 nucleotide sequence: TGTGCCAGCAGGCCCGCAGGGGGAGGCTACGAGCAGTACTTC. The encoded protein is CASRPAGGGYEQYF.

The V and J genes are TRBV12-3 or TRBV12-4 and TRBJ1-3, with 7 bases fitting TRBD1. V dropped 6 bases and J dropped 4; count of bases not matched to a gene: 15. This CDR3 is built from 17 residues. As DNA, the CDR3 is TGTGCCAGCAGGCGCCTCACAGGGGATGTTGTAGGAAACACCATATATTTT. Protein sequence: CASRRLTGDVVGNTIYF.

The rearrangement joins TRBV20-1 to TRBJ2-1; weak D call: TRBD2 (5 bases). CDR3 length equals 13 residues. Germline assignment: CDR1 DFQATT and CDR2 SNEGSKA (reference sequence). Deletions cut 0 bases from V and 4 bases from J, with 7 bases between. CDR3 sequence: CSAREERYNEQFF. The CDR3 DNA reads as TGCAGTGCTAGAGAGGAGCGGTACAATGAGCAGTTCTTC.

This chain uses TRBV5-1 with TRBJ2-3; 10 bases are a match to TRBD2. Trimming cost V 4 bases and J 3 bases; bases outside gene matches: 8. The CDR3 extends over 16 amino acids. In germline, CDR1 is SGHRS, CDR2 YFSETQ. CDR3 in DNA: TGCGCCAGCAGCGGGGGAGCGGGGGGGCTAACAGATACGCAGTATTTT. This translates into CASSGGAGGLTDTQYF.

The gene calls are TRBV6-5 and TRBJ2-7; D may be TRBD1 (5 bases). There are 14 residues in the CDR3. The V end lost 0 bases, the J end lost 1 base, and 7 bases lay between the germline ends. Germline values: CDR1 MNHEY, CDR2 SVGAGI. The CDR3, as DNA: TGTGCCAGCAGTTACTCGGGGCAGTCCTACGAGCAGTACTTC. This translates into CASSYSGQSYEQYF.

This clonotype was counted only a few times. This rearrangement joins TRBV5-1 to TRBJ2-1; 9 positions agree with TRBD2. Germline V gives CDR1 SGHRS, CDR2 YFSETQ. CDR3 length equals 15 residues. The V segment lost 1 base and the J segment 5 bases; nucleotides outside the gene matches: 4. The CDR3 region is CASSLPSGVNNEQFF. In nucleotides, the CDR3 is TGCGCCAGCAGCTTGCCTAGCGGGGTCAACAATGAGCAGTTCTTC.

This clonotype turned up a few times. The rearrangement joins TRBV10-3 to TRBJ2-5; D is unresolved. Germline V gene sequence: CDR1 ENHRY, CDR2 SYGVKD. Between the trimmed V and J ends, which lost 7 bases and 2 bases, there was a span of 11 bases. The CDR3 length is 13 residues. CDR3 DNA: TGTGCCATCAACGAGAGTCCGCAAGAGACCCAGTACTTC. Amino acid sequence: CAINESPQETQYF.

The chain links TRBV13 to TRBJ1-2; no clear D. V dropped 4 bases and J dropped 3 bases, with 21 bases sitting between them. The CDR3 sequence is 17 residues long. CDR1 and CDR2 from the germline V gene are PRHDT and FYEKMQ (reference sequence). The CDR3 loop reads CASSSRVRRGGDYGYTF. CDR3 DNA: TGTGCCAGCAGCTCCCGAGTGAGACGGGGAGGAGACTATGGCTACACCTTC.

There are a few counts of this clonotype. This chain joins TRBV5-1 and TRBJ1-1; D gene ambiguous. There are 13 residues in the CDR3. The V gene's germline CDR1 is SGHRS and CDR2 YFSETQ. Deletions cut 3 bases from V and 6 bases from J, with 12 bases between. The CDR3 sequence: CASSSYARAEAFF. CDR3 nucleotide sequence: TGCGCCAGCAGCTCCTACGCGAGGGCTGAAGCTTTCTTT.

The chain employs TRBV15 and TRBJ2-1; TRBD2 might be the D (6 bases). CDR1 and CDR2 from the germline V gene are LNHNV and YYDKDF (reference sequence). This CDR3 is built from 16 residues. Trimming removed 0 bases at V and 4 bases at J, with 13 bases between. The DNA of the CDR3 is TGTGCCACCAGCAGAGATAGGGGACTCATATACAATGAGCAGTTCTTC. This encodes CATSRDRGLIYNEQFF. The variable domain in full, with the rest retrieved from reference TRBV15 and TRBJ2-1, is DAMVIQNPRYQVTQFGKPVTLSCSQTLNHNVMYWYQQKSSQAPKLLFHYYDKDFNNEADTPDNFQSRRPNTSFCFLDIRSPGLGDTAMYLCATSRDRGLIYNEQFFGPGTRLTVL.

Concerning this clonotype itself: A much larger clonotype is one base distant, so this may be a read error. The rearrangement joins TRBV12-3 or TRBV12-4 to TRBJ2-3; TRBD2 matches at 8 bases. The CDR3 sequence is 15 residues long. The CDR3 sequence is CTSTPLAGSTDTQYF. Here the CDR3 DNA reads TGTACCAGCACCCCTTTAGCGGGGAGCACAGATACGCAGTATTTT.

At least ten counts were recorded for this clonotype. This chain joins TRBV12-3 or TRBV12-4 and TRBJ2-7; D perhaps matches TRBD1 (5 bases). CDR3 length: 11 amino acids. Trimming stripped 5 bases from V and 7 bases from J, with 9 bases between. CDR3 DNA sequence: TGTGCCAGCAGTACAGGCAGTGAGCAGTACTTC. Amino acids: CASSTGSEQYF.

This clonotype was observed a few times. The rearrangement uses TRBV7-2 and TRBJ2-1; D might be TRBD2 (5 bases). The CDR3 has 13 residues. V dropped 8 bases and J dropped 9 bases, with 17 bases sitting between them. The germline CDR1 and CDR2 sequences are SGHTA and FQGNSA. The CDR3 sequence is CASAGPSSGEQFF. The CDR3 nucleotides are TGTGCCAGCGCTGGCCCTAGCAGCGGTGAGCAGTTCTTC.

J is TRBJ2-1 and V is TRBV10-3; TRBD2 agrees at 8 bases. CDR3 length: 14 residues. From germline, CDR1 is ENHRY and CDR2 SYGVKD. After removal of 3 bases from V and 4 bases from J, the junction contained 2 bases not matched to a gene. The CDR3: CAISERLAYNEQFF. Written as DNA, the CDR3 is TGTGCCATCAGTGAACGACTAGCGTACAATGAGCAGTTCTTC.

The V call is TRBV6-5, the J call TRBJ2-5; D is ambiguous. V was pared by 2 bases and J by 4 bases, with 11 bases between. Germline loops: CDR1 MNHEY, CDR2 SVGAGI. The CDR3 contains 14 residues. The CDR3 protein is CASSYNPWGETQYF. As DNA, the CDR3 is TGTGCCAGCAGTTACAACCCCTGGGGAGAGACCCAGTACTTC.

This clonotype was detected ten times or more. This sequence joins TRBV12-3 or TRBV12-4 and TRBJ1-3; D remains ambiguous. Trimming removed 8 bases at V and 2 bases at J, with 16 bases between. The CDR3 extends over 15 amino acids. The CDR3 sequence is CASVTQEQAGNTIYF. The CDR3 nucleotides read TGTGCCAGCGTCACCCAGGAACAAGCTGGAAACACCATATATTTT.

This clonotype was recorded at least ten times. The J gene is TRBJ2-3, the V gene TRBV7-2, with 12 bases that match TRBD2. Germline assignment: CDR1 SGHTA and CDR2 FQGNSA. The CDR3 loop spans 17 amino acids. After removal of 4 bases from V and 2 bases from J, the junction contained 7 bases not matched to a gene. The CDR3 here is CASSWTSGALSTDTQYF. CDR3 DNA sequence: TGTGCCAGCAGCTGGACTAGCGGGGCCCTTTCCACAGATACGCAGTATTTT.

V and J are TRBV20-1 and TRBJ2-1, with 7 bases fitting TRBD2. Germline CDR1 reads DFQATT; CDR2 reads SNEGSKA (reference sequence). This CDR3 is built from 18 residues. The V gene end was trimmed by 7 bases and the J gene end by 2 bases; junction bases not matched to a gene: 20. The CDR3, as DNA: TGCAGTGTTCTCAGCAGCGGGAAAGAGGGTAGGCCCTACAATGAGCAGTTCTTC. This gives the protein CSVLSSGKEGRPYNEQFF.

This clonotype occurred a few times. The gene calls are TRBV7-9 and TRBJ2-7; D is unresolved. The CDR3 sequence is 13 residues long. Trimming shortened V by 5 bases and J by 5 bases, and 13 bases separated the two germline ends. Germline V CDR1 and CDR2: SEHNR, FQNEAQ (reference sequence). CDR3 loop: CASSPIEIDEQYF. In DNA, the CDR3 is TGTGCCAGCAGCCCTATAGAAATCGACGAGCAGTACTTC.